This is a list of T cell receptor beta chains from one sample in a study of shared clonotypes between healthy human individuals. Data came from immunoSEQ multiplex PCR; TCRdb stores just in-frame clones and leaves some out. Among about 2.1 million clones, around 93% were seen once, and the ten largest hold approximately 1.7%. The sample was naive CD8+ T cells from PBMCs. The source of these receptors is a man aged 18 to 35 in good health. Some clones in this sample may be carry-over from other donors' samples. Each CDR3 is given with its conserved first and last residue. The D gene is left open where the match is weak. Only some rows state a clone size, as once, few, many or a class for expanded clones.

V: TRBV6-5
D: NA
size: NA
J: TRBJ1-2
DNA: TGTGCCAGCAGTTACTCGGGGGAGAACTATGGCTACACCTTC
CDR3: CASSYSGENYGYTF

V: TRBV27
D: TRBD1
size: NA
J: TRBJ2-5
DNA: TGTGCCAGCAGTTCGGCCAGGGGGCTGTTTGCCCGAGAGACCCAGTACTTC
CDR3: CASSSARGLFARETQYF

V: TRBV29-1
D: NA
size: few
J: TRBJ1-1
DNA: TGCAGCGTTGTTTCCATGAACACTGAAGCTTTCTTT
CDR3: CSVVSMNTEAFF

V: TRBV2
D: NA
size: NA
J: TRBJ2-1
DNA: TGTGCCAGCAGTGAAGGCCCGGGGACCTACAATGAGCAGTTCTTC
CDR3: CASSEGPGTYNEQFF

V: TRBV15
D: TRBD1
size: once
J: TRBJ1-1
DNA: TGTGCCACCAGCAGCAAGTCCCAGGGGGACACTGAAGCTTTCTTT
CDR3: CATSSKSQGDTEAFF

V: TRBV25-1
D: TRBD1
size: NA
J: TRBJ1-1
DNA: TGTGCCAGCAGTGACCACCGGGGGACAGAAGGTGAAGCTTTCTTT
CDR3: CASSDHRGTEGEAFF

V: TRBV4-3
D: NA
size: NA
J: TRBJ1-5
DNA: TGCGCCAGCAGCCAAGATTCCAGAACCAATCAGCCCCAGCATTTT
CDR3: CASSQDSRTNQPQHF

V: TRBV7-7
D: TRBD2
size: few
J: TRBJ2-7
DNA: TGTGCCAGCAGCGTTACTAGCGGCTACGAGCAGTACTTC
CDR3: CASSVTSGYEQYF

V: TRBV5-1
D: NA
size: once
J: TRBJ1-1
DNA: TGCGCCAGCAGCTCCGGAGTGGGCCGCTTGGGCACTGAAGCTTTCTTT
CDR3: CASSSGVGRLGTEAFF

V: TRBV7-9
D: NA
size: once
J: TRBJ1-1
DNA: TGTGCCAGCACCTTCGGTGGTCCTTTCAACACTGAAGCTTTCTTT
CDR3: CASTFGGPFNTEAFF

V: TRBV7-2
D: NA
size: NA
J: TRBJ2-2
DNA: TGTGCCAGCAGCTTACGGGACTTAACGAACACCGGGGAGCTGTTTTTT
CDR3: CASSLRDLTNTGELFF

V: TRBV7-9
D: NA
size: NA
J: TRBJ2-1
DNA: TGTGCCAGCAGCTTAGGTCCAATTGAGCAGTTCTTC
CDR3: CASSLGPIEQFF

V: TRBV9
D: NA
size: NA
J: TRBJ2-7
DNA: TGTGCCAGCACCCCAGGACAGAAAAGCTCCTACGAGCAGTACTTC
CDR3: CASTPGQKSSYEQYF

V: TRBV18
D: TRBD1
size: once
J: TRBJ2-2
DNA: TGTGCCAGCTCACCGTCGGGACAGGGCGCGAACACCGGGGAGCTGTTTTTT
CDR3: CASSPSGQGANTGELFF

V: TRBV4-3
D: NA
size: NA
J: TRBJ1-1
DNA: TGCGCCAGCAGCCAAGACAGGTTCTCTGAAGCTTTCTTT
CDR3: CASSQDRFSEAFF

V: TRBV7-9
D: NA
size: NA
J: TRBJ1-4
DNA: TGTGCCAGCAGCTTGACGGACATAACTAATGAAAAACTGTTTTTT
CDR3: CASSLTDITNEKLFF

V: TRBV9
D: NA
size: NA
J: TRBJ2-3
DNA: TGTGCCAGCAGCGTAAGGGGCCTTGGAACTAGCACAGATACGCAGTATTTT
CDR3: CASSVRGLGTSTDTQYF

V: TRBV18
D: NA
size: once
J: TRBJ2-1
DNA: TGTGCCAGCTCACCACCGGTAAATTTACCCTACAATGAGCAGTTCTTC
CDR3: CASSPPVNLPYNEQFF

V: TRBV4-1
D: NA
size: NA
J: TRBJ1-5
DNA: TGCGCCAGCAGCCTTGGGGCCTTTAGCAATCAGCCCCAGCATTTT
CDR3: CASSLGAFSNQPQHF

V: TRBV18
D: NA
size: NA
J: TRBJ1-1
DNA: TGTGCCAGCTCATATGACAGGTTCACTGAAGCTTTCTTT
CDR3: CASSYDRFTEAFF

V: TRBV9
D: NA
size: NA
J: TRBJ2-2
DNA: TGTGCCAGCAGCGTATGGGTTACCGGGGAGCTGTTTTTT
CDR3: CASSVWVTGELFF

V: TRBV9
D: TRBD1
size: NA
J: TRBJ2-2
DNA: TGTGCCAGCAGCACCACCGGGACAGGGGTTACCGGGGAGCTGTTTTTT
CDR3: CASSTTGTGVTGELFF

V: TRBV11-2
D: TRBD2
size: NA
J: TRBJ2-3
DNA: TGTGCCAGCAGCAGACTAGCGGGGGAGGCAGATACGCAGTATTTT
CDR3: CASSRLAGEADTQYF

V: TRBV30
D: TRBD1
size: NA
J: TRBJ1-1
DNA: TGTGCCTTGACAGGGGGTGACACTGAAGCTTTCTTT
CDR3: CALTGGDTEAFF

V: TRBV13
D: NA
size: NA
J: TRBJ2-7
DNA: TGTGCCAGCAGTCTCACTCCCCGTTCCTACGAGCAGTACTTC
CDR3: CASSLTPRSYEQYF

V: TRBV7-9
D: TRBD1
size: NA
J: TRBJ1-2
DNA: TGTGCCAGCAGCTTCAAAGGGGGCAACTATGGCTACACCTTC
CDR3: CASSFKGGNYGYTF

V: TRBV28
D: TRBD2
size: NA
J: TRBJ2-3
DNA: TGTGCCAGCAGTTTATATGGCGGGAGTAGCCCAGATACGCAGTATTTT
CDR3: CASSLYGGSSPDTQYF

V: TRBV9
D: NA
size: NA
J: TRBJ2-3
DNA: TGTGCCAGCAGCTCGAGAGGGGCTTCTAGCACAGATACGCAGTATTTT
CDR3: CASSSRGASSTDTQYF

V: TRBV6-1
D: NA
size: few
J: TRBJ1-5
DNA: TGTGCCAGCAGTGAATTTGGGTATTCAAGCAATCAGCCCCAGCATTTT
CDR3: CASSEFGYSSNQPQHF

V: TRBV5-6
D: NA
size: NA
J: TRBJ1-1
DNA: TGTGCCAGCAGCCACTGGCGGGGGGCGCCCCTATCCACTGAAGCTTTCTTT
CDR3: CASSHWRGAPLSTEAFF

V: TRBV11-3
D: NA
size: NA
J: TRBJ2-7
DNA: TGTGCCAGCAGCCTCAGTGTCGCTTACGAGCAGTACTTC
CDR3: CASSLSVAYEQYF

V: TRBV9
D: NA
size: NA
J: TRBJ2-2
DNA: TGTGCCAGCAGCGTACAGGGTATCAGCCGGGAGCTGTTTTTT
CDR3: CASSVQGISRELFF

V: TRBV27
D: NA
size: NA
J: TRBJ2-5
DNA: TGTGCCAGCAGTTTATACCCCCTCAAAGAGACCCAGTACTTC
CDR3: CASSLYPLKETQYF

V: TRBV18
D: NA
size: NA
J: TRBJ1-1
DNA: TGTGCCAGCTCACCGGTCTTACAGGGAAAAATGAACACTGAAGCTTTCTTT
CDR3: CASSPVLQGKMNTEAFF

V: TRBV10-2
D: TRBD1
size: NA
J: TRBJ1-5
DNA: TGCGCCAGTACCTTAGGGACAGGCGATAATCAGCCCCAGCATTTT
CDR3: CASTLGTGDNQPQHF

V: TRBV5-4
D: NA
size: NA
J: TRBJ1-1
DNA: TGTGCCAGCAGTCCAGGGGAAACTGAAGCTTTCTTT
CDR3: CASSPGETEAFF

V: TRBV11-2
D: NA
size: NA
J: TRBJ1-1
DNA: TGTGCCAGCAGCTTAGTTCAGGCGACAAACACTGAAGCTTTCTTT
CDR3: CASSLVQATNTEAFF

V: TRBV6-5
D: NA
size: NA
J: TRBJ2-7
DNA: TGTGCCAGCAGTCCGCACCGCGGAATACCTTACGAGCAGTACTTC
CDR3: CASSPHRGIPYEQYF

V: TRBV10-3
D: TRBD1
size: NA
J: TRBJ1-1
DNA: TGTGCCATCAGTGGCGACAGGGGAGGTGACACTGAAGCTTTCTTT
CDR3: CAISGDRGGDTEAFF

V: TRBV6-5
D: NA
size: few
J: TRBJ1-1
DNA: TGTGCCAGCAGTTACGCCGGGGGGAACACTGAAGCTTTCTTT
CDR3: CASSYAGGNTEAFF

V: TRBV7-6
D: NA
size: NA
J: TRBJ2-5
DNA: TGTGCCAGCAGCTTATCGCAAGCGGGCTTTTTTCTCCAAGAGACCCAGTACTTC
CDR3: CASSLSQAGFFLQETQYF

V: TRBV4-2
D: TRBD2
size: NA
J: TRBJ2-3
DNA: TGTGCCAGCAGCCAAGGGAAGCGGGAGAGCACAGATACGCAGTATTTT
CDR3: CASSQGKRESTDTQYF